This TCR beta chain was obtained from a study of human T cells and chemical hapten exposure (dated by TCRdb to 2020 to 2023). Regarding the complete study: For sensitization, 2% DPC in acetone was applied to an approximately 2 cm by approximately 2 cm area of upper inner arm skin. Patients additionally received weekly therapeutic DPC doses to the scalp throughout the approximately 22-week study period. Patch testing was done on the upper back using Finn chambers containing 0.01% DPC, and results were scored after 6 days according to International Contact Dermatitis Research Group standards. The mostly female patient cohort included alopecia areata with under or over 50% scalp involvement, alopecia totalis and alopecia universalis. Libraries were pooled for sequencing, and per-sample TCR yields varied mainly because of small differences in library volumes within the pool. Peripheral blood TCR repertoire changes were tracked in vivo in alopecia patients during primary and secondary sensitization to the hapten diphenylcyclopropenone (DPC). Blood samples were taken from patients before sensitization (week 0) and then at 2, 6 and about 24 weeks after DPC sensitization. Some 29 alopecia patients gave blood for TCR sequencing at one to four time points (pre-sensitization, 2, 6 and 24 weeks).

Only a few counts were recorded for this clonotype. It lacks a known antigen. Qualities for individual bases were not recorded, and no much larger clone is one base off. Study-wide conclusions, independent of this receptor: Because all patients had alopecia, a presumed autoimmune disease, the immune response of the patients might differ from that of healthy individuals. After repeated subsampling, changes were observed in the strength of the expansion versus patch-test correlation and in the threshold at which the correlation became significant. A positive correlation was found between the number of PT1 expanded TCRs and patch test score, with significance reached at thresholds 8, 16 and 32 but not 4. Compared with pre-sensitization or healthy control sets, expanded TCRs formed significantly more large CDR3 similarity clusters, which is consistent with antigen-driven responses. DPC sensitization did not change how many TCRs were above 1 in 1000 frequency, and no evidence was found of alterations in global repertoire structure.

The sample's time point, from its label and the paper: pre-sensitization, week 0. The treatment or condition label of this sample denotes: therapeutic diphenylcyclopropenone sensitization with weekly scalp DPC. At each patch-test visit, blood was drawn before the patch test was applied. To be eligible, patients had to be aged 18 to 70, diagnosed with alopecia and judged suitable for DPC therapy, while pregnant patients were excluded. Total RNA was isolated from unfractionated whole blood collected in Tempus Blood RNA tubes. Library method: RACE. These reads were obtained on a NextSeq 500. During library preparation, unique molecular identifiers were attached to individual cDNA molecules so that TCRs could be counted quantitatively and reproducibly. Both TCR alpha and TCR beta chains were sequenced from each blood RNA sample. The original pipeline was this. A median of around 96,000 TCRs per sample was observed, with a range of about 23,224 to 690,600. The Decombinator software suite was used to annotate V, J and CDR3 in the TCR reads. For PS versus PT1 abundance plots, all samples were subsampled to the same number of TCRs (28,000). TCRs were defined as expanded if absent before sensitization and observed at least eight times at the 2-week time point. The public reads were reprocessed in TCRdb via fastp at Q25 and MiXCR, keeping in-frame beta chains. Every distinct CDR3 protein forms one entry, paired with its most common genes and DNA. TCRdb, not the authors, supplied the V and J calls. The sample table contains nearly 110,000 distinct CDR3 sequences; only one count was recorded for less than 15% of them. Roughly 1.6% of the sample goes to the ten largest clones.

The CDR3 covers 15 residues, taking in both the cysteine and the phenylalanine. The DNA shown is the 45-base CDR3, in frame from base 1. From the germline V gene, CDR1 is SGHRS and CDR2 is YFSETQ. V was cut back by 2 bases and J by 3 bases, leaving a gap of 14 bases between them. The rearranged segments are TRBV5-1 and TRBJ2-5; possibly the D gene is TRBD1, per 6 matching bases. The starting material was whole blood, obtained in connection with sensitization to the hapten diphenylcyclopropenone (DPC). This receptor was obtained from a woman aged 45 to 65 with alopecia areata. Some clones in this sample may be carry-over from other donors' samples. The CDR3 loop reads CASSFKWGQEETQYF. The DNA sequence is TGCGCCAGCAGCTTTAAGTGGGGGCAGGAAGAGACCCAGTACTTC. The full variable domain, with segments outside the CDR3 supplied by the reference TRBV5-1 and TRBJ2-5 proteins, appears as KAGVTQTPRYLIKTRGQQVTLSCSPISGHRSVSWYQQTPGQGLQFLFEYFSETQRNKGNFPGRFSGRQFSNSRSEMNVSTLELGDSALYLCASSFKWGQEETQYFGPGTRLLVL.